A single sample gave rise to the 14 T cell receptor beta chains below, sequenced in a study of graft-versus-host responses after intestinal transplantation. Data came from immunoSEQ multiplex PCR; TCRdb stores just in-frame clones and leaves some out. The sample includes about 45,000 clones, more than 85% seen only once; the top ten take around 4.8%. The input for sequencing was PBMCs, taken 524 days after transplant. The receptors stem from a human patient who received an intestinal transplant, so some T cells may come from the graft donor.

The chain combines TRBV15 with TRBJ1-3, with TRBD1 matching 8 bases. The V and J ends lost 0 bases and 2 bases, in that order; junction bases with no gene match: 0. The CDR3 length is 15 residues. Per the germline V gene, CDR1 is LNHNV and CDR2 is YYDKDF (reference sequence). The CDR3 nucleotides read TGTGCCACCAGCAGAGACAGGGGGCCTGGAAACACCATATATTTT. This codes for CATSRDRGPGNTIYF.

The rearrangement joins TRBV4-1 to TRBJ2-1; 12 positions match TRBD2. The CDR3 length is 19 residues. V was clipped by 0 bases and J by 4 bases; unmatched bases: 10. Germline CDR1 is MGHRA and CDR2 is YSYEKL. CDR3: CASSQDKLGTSGLYNEQFF. The CDR3, as DNA: TGCGCCAGCAGCCAAGACAAGCTGGGGACTAGCGGGCTATACAATGAGCAGTTCTTC.

This rearrangement joins TRBV27 to TRBJ2-7; D tentatively reads TRBD1 or TRBD2 (5 bases each). Germline values: CDR1 MNHEY, CDR2 SMNVEV (reference sequence). This CDR3 is 13 amino acids long. V lost 5 bases and J 5 bases, leaving 13 bases between the germline ends. CDR3 loop: CASSGWGRHEQYF. Here the CDR3 DNA reads TGTGCCAGCAGTGGCTGGGGACGACACGAGCAGTACTTC.

DNA of the CDR3: TGCGCCAGCAGCCAAAACCAGGGGGCACCCCAGTACTTC. Translated: CASSQNQGAPQYF. The J gene is TRBJ2-4, the V gene TRBV4-1, with 8 positions matching TRBD1. The germline gives CDR1 MGHRA, CDR2 YSYEKL. The V gene end was trimmed by 2 bases and the J gene end by 13 bases; junction bases not matched to a gene: 7. The CDR3 totals 13 residues.

V and J are TRBV5-8 and TRBJ2-7, with TRBD1 as a possible D gene (6 bases). V lost 0 bases to trimming and J lost 0 bases, with 7 bases between them. Germline CDR1 reads SGHTS; CDR2 reads YDEGEE. The CDR3 loop spans 14 amino acids. CDR3 nucleotides: TGTGCCAGCAGCTTGGGGGACACCTCCTACGAGCAGTACTTC. Amino acids: CASSLGDTSYEQYF. The full variable domain, rest sourced from reference TRBV5-8 and TRBJ2-7, is EAGVTQSPTHLIKTRGQQATLRCSPISGHTSVYWYQQALGLGLQFLLWYDEGEERNRGNFPPRFSGRQFPNYSSELNVNALELEDSALYLCASSLGDTSYEQYFGPGTRLTVT.

The chain carries TRBV6-5 and TRBJ2-7; D remains unclear. The germline gives CDR1 MNHEY, CDR2 SVGAGI. V was cut by 9 bases and J by 4 bases, with 13 bases left in between. The CDR3 consists of 12 residues. The CDR3 sequence is CASRTALYEQYF. The CDR3 nucleotides read TGTGCCAGTAGGACCGCACTTTACGAGCAGTACTTC.

The chain has TRBV4-2 and TRBJ1-2; tentatively, D is TRBD1 (5 bases). The V gene lost 4 bases and the J gene lost 4 bases, with 10 bases spanning the gap. The germline V gene encodes CDR1 LGHNA and CDR2 YNFKEQ. The CDR3 runs to 13 residues. The CDR3 DNA reads as TGTGCCAGCAGCCGGGGGGAAAGCTATGGCTACACCTTC. This translates into CASSRGESYGYTF.

This chain connects TRBV25-1 to TRBJ1-1; no clear D gene. CDR1 and CDR2 (germline): MGHDK, SYGVNS. Trimming pared 5 bases from V and 3 bases from J, leaving 19 bases between. This CDR3 comprises 16 residues. The CDR3 spells CASSSYRAQLHTEAFF. CDR3 DNA sequence: TGTGCCAGCAGTTCCTACCGCGCACAACTACACACTGAAGCTTTCTTT.

V gene TRBV19 combines with J gene TRBJ2-7, with 11 bases that match TRBD1. The J segment lost 3 bases and the V segment lost 3 bases, leaving 4 bases of the junction unmatched. Germline-derived CDR1 and CDR2 are LNHDA and SQIVND (reference sequence). The CDR3 is made up of 15 amino acids. CDR3 in DNA: TGTGCCAGTAGTATCGCCGGGACAGGGGGCTACGAGCAGTACTTC. Its translation is CASSIAGTGGYEQYF. Looking up the rest from reference TRBV19 and TRBJ2-7 gives the full variable domain: DGGITQSPKYLFRKEGQNVTLSCEQNLNHDAMYWYRQDPGQGLRLIYYSQIVNDFQKGDIAEGYSVSREKKESFPLTVTSAQKNPTAFYLCASSIAGTGGYEQYFGPGTRLTVT.

The chain combines TRBV7-2 with TRBJ2-6, with D possibly TRBD1 on 6 matching bases. V lost 6 bases to trimming and J lost 0 bases, with 15 bases between them. The CDR3 is 17 residues long. Germline values: CDR1 SGHTA, CDR2 FQGNSA. CDR3 amino acids: CASRQGIGASGANVLTF. CDR3 sequence (DNA): TGTGCCAGCAGACAGGGAATTGGGGCCTCTGGGGCCAACGTCCTGACTTTC. The complete variable domain, with remaining parts taken from reference TRBV7-2 and TRBJ2-6, reads GAGVSQSPSNKVTEKGKDVELRCDPISGHTALYWYRQSLGQGLEFLIYFQGNSAPDKSGLPSDRFSAERTGGSVSTLTIQRTQQEDSAVYLCASRQGIGASGANVLTFGAGSRLTVL.

V usage is TRBV7-3 and J usage is TRBJ2-7; D could derive from TRBD1 or TRBD2 (5 bases each). CDR3 length: 15 residues. Germline V gene data show CDR1 as SGHTA and CDR2 as FQGTGA. V lost 4 bases and J 3 bases, leaving 16 bases between the germline ends. CDR3 in amino acids: CASSSKVPGSYEQYF. CDR3 DNA: TGTGCCAGCAGCTCAAAGGTACCAGGGAGCTACGAGCAGTACTTC.

The chain uses TRBV7-9 and TRBJ1-1, with D tentatively TRBD1 (5 bases). This CDR3 is 14 amino acids long. V was clipped by 1 base and J by 8 bases, with 14 bases between them. In germline, CDR1 is SEHNR, CDR2 FQNEAQ (reference sequence). The CDR3 region is CASSLGGLSGEAFF. The CDR3 nucleotides are TGTGCCAGCAGCTTAGGGGGCTTATCCGGGGAAGCTTTCTTT. Complete variable domain (other parts from reference TRBV7-9 and TRBJ1-1): DTGVSQNPRHKITKRGQNVTFRCDPISEHNRLYWYRQTLGQGPEFLTYFQNEAQLEKSRLLSDRFSAERPKGSFSTLEIQRTEQGDSAMYLCASSLGGLSGEAFFGQGTRLTVV.

The chain recombines TRBV30 with TRBJ2-7, with a tentative D call TRBD1 (6 bases). The CDR3 length is 14 residues. Germline V gene lookup returns CDR1 GTSNPN and CDR2 SVGIG (reference sequence). Trimming took off 1 base at V and 2 bases at J, with 12 bases between the two ends. The CDR3 sequence: CAWSGARGTYEQYF. CDR3 nucleotides: TGTGCCTGGAGTGGTGCTAGGGGGACCTACGAGCAGTACTTC. Variable domain in full (rest from reference TRBV30 and TRBJ2-7): SQTIHQWPATLVQPVGSPLSLECTVEGTSNPNLYWYRQAAGRGLQLLFYSVGIGQISSEVPQNLSASRPQDRQFILSSKKLLLSDSGFYLCAWSGARGTYEQYFGPGTRLTVT.

The chain joins TRBV7-9 to TRBJ1-2; tentative D call: TRBD1 (5 bases). The germline V gene has CDR1 SEHNR and CDR2 FQNEAQ (reference sequence). Trimming cost V 2 bases and J 0 bases, with 16 bases left between them. This CDR3 contains 17 residues. The CDR3 region is CASSLRGETVANYGYTF. In DNA, the CDR3 is TGTGCCAGCAGCTTACGAGGAGAGACAGTGGCTAACTATGGCTACACCTTC.